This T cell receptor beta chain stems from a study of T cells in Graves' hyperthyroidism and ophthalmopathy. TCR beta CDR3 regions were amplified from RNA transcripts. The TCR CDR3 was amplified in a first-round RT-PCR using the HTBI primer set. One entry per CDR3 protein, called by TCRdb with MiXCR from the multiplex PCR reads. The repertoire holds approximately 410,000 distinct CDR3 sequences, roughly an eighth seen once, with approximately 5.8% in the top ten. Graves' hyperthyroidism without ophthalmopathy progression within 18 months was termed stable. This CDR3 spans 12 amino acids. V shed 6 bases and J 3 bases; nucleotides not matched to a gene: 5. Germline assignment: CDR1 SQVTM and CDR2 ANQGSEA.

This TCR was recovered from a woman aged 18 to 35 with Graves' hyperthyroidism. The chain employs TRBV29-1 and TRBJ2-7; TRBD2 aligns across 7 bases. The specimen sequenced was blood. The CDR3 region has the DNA TGCAGCGTCGGACTAGTAGACTACGAGCAGTACTTC. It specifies CSVGLVDYEQYF.